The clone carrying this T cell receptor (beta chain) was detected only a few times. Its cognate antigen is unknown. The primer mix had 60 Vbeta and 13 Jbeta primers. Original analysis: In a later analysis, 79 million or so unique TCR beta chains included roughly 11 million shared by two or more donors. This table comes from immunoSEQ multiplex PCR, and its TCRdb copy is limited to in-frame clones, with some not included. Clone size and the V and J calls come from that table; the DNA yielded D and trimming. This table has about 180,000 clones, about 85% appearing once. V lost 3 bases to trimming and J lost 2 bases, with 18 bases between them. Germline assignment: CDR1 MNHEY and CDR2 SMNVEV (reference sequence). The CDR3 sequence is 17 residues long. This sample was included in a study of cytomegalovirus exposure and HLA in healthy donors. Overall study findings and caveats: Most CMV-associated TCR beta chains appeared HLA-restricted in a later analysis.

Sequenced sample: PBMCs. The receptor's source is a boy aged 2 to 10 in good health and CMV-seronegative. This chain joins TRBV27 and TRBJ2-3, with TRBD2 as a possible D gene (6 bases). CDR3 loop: CASSFSPSAGLTDTQYF. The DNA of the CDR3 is TGTGCCAGCAGTTTTAGCCCCTCGGCGGGACTCACAGATACGCAGTATTTT.